Each of the 31 T cell receptor beta chains below was sequenced from the same sample in a study of neurological immune-mediated disorders. TCRdb passed the 5' RACE reads through MiXCR, listing each CDR3 protein once. The data hold over 65,000 distinct CDR3 sequences, with approximately 2.8% observed a single time. The sample was PBMCs. These receptors were taken from a woman in her twenties or thirties with multiple sclerosis.

Ten or more counts support this clonotype. The chain links TRBV10-3 to TRBJ2-7; 13 positions agree with TRBD2. V gave up 6 bases and J gave up 3 bases; unmatched junction bases: 2. This CDR3 is built from 14 residues. The germline V gene has CDR1 ENHRY and CDR2 SYGVKD. Written as DNA, the CDR3 is TGTGCCATCAGCGGACTAGCGGGAGACTACGAGCAGTACTTC. This translates into CAISGLAGDYEQYF.

This clonotype was recorded many times. This chain links TRBV5-1 with TRBJ2-7; D is unclear. Germline CDR1 SGHRS, CDR2 YFSETQ. The CDR3 runs 16 residues. V was cut by 0 bases and J by 5 bases, with 18 bases left in between. As DNA, the CDR3 is TGCGCCAGCAGCTTGGGCGTACAAGGCTTTTTAGACGAGCAGTACTTC. It codes for CASSLGVQGFLDEQYF.

This clonotype was detected many times. The rearrangement links TRBV7-2 to TRBJ1-5; no definite D call. Germline assignment: CDR1 SGHTA and CDR2 FQGNSA. The CDR3 consists of 13 residues. V was trimmed by 1 base and J by 5 bases, leaving 6 bases between them. CDR3 sequence (DNA): TGTGCCAGCAGCTTAGTTTGGGATCAGCCCCAGCATTTT. Amino acids: CASSLVWDQPQHF.

There are many counts of this clonotype. The chain combines TRBV12-3 or TRBV12-4 with TRBJ2-1; D not certain. This CDR3 has 15 amino acids. V was shortened by 3 bases and J by 3 bases, with 12 bases between the two germline ends. The DNA for the CDR3 is TGTGCCAGCAGTTTGGTTGCGGCCATCTACAATGAGCAGTTCTTC. This encodes CASSLVAAIYNEQFF.

There are many counts of this clonotype. This chain links TRBV20-1 with TRBJ1-1; D not certain. Deletions cut 6 bases from V and 0 bases from J, with 14 bases between. This CDR3 region has 14 residues. Germline loops: CDR1 DFQATT, CDR2 SNEGSKA (reference sequence). CDR3 amino acids: CSATKEAVNTEAFF. The CDR3 DNA sequence: TGCAGTGCAACCAAGGAGGCAGTGAACACTGAAGCTTTCTTT.

This clonotype was picked up many times. The chain's CDR3 is CASSTGQGSSEAFF. CDR3 in DNA: TGCGCCAGCAGCACCGGACAGGGGTCCTCTGAAGCTTTCTTT. V and J are TRBV5-1 and TRBJ1-1; TRBD1 agrees at 9 bases. The CDR3 contains 14 residues. The V gene's germline CDR1 is SGHRS and CDR2 YFSETQ. The V segment lost 4 bases and the J segment 6 bases; nucleotides outside the gene matches: 7.

This clonotype was observed many times. This rearrangement joins TRBV6-2 or TRBV6-3 to TRBJ2-2; D not resolved. This CDR3 is built from 14 residues. Trimming shortened V by 2 bases and J by 4 bases, and 8 bases separated the two germline ends. Germline-derived CDR1 and CDR2 are MNHEY and SVGEGT. The CDR3 loop reads CASSYMGGTGELFF. The CDR3 DNA follows: TGTGCCAGCAGTTACATGGGCGGCACCGGGGAGCTGTTTTTT.

This clonotype was found many times. This chain joins TRBV12-3 or TRBV12-4 and TRBJ2-3; 10 nucleotides match TRBD2. The CDR3 is made up of 15 amino acids. V shed 5 bases, J shed 2 bases, and the junction held 4 bases outside the gene matches. Here the CDR3 reads CASSPTSGYTDTQYF. CDR3 DNA sequence: TGTGCCAGCAGTCCGACTAGCGGGTACACAGATACGCAGTATTTT.

On this clonotype itself: Since a much larger clone is just one base distant, this may be a read error. V and J are TRBV6-2 or TRBV6-3 and TRBJ1-6, with a weak D call TRBD1 (5 bases). Germline V gene data show CDR1 as MNHEY and CDR2 as SVGEGT. This CDR3 contains 13 residues. The chain's CDR3 is CASSRGEDSPLNF. DNA for the CDR3: TGTGCCAGCTCGAGAGGGGAGGACTCACCCCTCAACTTT.

This clonotype turned up a few times. This chain links TRBV18 with TRBJ2-1; either TRBD1 or TRBD2 may supply D (5 bases each). The germline V gene has CDR1 KGHSH and CDR2 LQKENI. The CDR3 is made up of 13 amino acids. The germline V and J ends were trimmed by 5 bases and 6 bases, with 11 bases remaining between them. The CDR3 DNA reads as TGTGCCAGCTCAAGCGGACACGTCAATGAGCAGTTCTTC. Protein: CASSSGHVNEQFF.

This clonotype was counted many times. The chain couples TRBV18 to TRBJ1-1, with no clear D. Germline V lookup: CDR1 KGHSH, CDR2 LQKENI. This CDR3 has 13 residues. V lost 2 bases to trimming and J lost 8 bases, with 12 bases between them. CDR3 DNA: TGTGCCAGCTCACCAATCCCCGCAGTAGAAGCTTTCTTT. Its translation is CASSPIPAVEAFF.

This clonotype was picked up many times. V and J are TRBV20-1 and TRBJ2-2; D gene unclear. The length of the CDR3 is 13 residues. Germline V gives CDR1 DFQATT, CDR2 SNEGSKA (reference sequence). Deletions cut 5 bases from V and 9 bases from J, with 16 bases between. The CDR3 here is CSAVPVDRRELFF. As DNA, the CDR3 is TGCAGTGCTGTCCCCGTAGACCGTAGGGAGCTGTTTTTT.

Only a few counts were recorded for this clonotype. This chain uses TRBV4-3 with TRBJ1-6, with D possibly being TRBD1 (6 bases). The ends were cut back, 8 bases at V and 9 bases at J, with 17 bases in the middle. Germline-derived CDR1 and CDR2 are LGHNA and YSLEER. This CDR3 comprises 14 residues. The chain's CDR3 is CASREGGSSSPLHF. Written as DNA, the CDR3 is TGCGCCAGCCGGGAGGGGGGGTCTAGTTCACCCCTCCACTTT.

The table lists this clonotype with many counts. The gene calls are TRBV29-1 and TRBJ1-2; D is ambiguous. The V end was cut by 1 base, the J end by 4 bases, with 1 base between. The germline V gene has CDR1 SQVTM and CDR2 ANQGSEA. The CDR3 loop spans 10 amino acids. CDR3 loop: CSVEAYGYTF. The DNA for the CDR3 is TGCAGCGTTGAAGCCTATGGCTACACCTTC. Full variable domain (rest looked up from reference TRBV29-1 and TRBJ1-2): SAVISQKPSRDICQRGTSLTIQCQVDSQVTMMFWYRQQPGQSLTLIATANQGSEATYESGFVIDKFPISRPNLTFSTLTVSNMSPEDSSIYLCSVEAYGYTFGSGTRLTVV.

This clonotype was picked up many times. V usage is TRBV12-3 or TRBV12-4 and J usage is TRBJ1-5; no firm D call. The V end lost 3 bases, the J end lost 4 bases, and 7 bases lay between the germline ends. The CDR3 has 13 residues. The CDR3 loop is CASSFTTNQPQHF. DNA of the CDR3: TGTGCCAGCAGTTTTACCACAAATCAGCCCCAGCATTTT.

This clonotype was seen repeatedly, ten times or more. The chain recombines TRBV20-1 with TRBJ2-7, with 10 bases lining up with TRBD2. V shed 4 bases, J shed 4 bases, and the junction held 7 bases outside the gene matches. The CDR3 has 14 amino acids. The germline CDR1 and CDR2 sequences are DFQATT and SNEGSKA (reference sequence). The CDR3 sequence is CSAIETSGLYEQYF. The CDR3 bases are TGCAGTGCTATCGAGACTAGCGGGCTGTACGAGCAGTACTTC.

In this sample, this clonotype turned up many times. The gene calls are TRBV7-9 and TRBJ2-1; no clear D gene. CDR3 length: 12 amino acids. Between the trimmed V and J ends, which lost 6 bases and 7 bases, there was a span of 10 bases. CDR1 and CDR2 (germline): SEHNR, FQNEAQ (reference sequence). CDR3 in amino acids: CASRLTGNEQFF. The CDR3 region has the DNA TGTGCCAGCAGATTAACTGGGAATGAGCAGTTCTTC.

The sample holds many counts of this clonotype. V gene TRBV20-1 combines with J gene TRBJ2-1; tentative D call: TRBD2 (5 bases). V lost 6 bases to trimming and J lost 9 bases, with 12 bases between them. Germline CDR1 is DFQATT and CDR2 is SNEGSKA (reference sequence). CDR3 size: 11 residues. CDR3 amino acids: CSAEPAGEQFF. In nucleotides, the CDR3 is TGCAGTGCAGAACCGGCGGGTGAGCAGTTCTTC.

The sample holds many counts of this clonotype. The genes are TRBV7-3 and TRBJ2-7, with 9 nucleotides matching TRBD2. CDR3 size: 13 residues. V was clipped by 8 bases and J by 7 bases; unmatched bases: 9. Germline CDR1 is SGHTA and CDR2 is FQGTGA. Here the CDR3 reads CASGLAGAGEQYF. CDR3 DNA sequence: TGTGCCAGCGGATTAGCGGGAGCCGGGGAGCAGTACTTC.

This clonotype appeared many times. J is TRBJ2-6 and V is TRBV12-5; D perhaps matches TRBD2 (5 bases). CDR3 length: 14 residues. V was cut by 4 bases and J by 4 bases, with 8 bases left in between. Germline-derived CDR1 and CDR2 are LGHNT and FRNRAP. The CDR3 bases are TGTGCTAGTGGTTCGGGGTCCGGGGCCAACGTCCTGACTTTC. Translation: CASGSGSGANVLTF.

This clonotype was counted ten times or more. The genes are TRBV7-8 and TRBJ2-1; TRBD1 matches 11 bases. Germline V gene sequence: CDR1 SGHVS, CDR2 FQNEAQ. The V and J ends lost 5 bases and 4 bases, in that order; junction bases with no gene match: 7. The CDR3 sequence is 16 residues long. CDR3 sequence: CASSVPGQGVYNEQFF. The DNA for the CDR3 is TGTGCCAGCAGCGTACCGGGACAGGGGGTGTACAATGAGCAGTTCTTC.

The table lists this clonotype with many counts. The chain uses TRBV28 and TRBJ2-7, with TRBD2 matching 7 bases. The CDR3 runs to 12 residues. Germline V gene sequence: CDR1 MDHEN, CDR2 SYDVKM. Trimming took 3 bases from V and 6 from J; bases not matched to a gene: 2. For the CDR3, the DNA is TGTGCCAGCAGTTTCCGCGGGGGCGAGCAGTACTTC. Translation gives CASSFRGGEQYF.

This clonotype was recorded at least ten times. V and J are TRBV9 and TRBJ2-1, with a weak D call TRBD1 (6 bases). Germline-derived CDR1 and CDR2 are SGDLS and YYNGEE. V shed 0 bases and J shed 8 bases, with 15 bases lying between them. The CDR3 is 15 residues long. The CDR3 DNA reads as TGTGCCAGCAGCGTAGAGGCAGGGGAGAGGTATGAGCAGTTCTTC. Protein sequence: CASSVEAGERYEQFF.

This clonotype was counted many times. The CDR3 reads CASSPVIGGAMNYGYTF. The DNA of the CDR3 is TGTGCCAGCAGCCCAGTCATCGGGGGGGCGATGAACTATGGCTACACCTTC. The chain combines TRBV4-2 with TRBJ1-2; D perhaps matches TRBD1 (6 bases). Looked up from germline, CDR1 is LGHNA and CDR2 is YNFKEQ. This CDR3 contains 17 residues. The V and J ends lost 4 bases and 2 bases respectively, with 20 bases between them.

At least ten counts were recorded for this clonotype. J is TRBJ1-2 and V is TRBV9; maybe TRBD1 (5 bases). Looked up from germline, CDR1 is SGDLS and CDR2 is YYNGEE. The CDR3 contains 17 residues. The V and J ends lost 3 bases and 0 bases respectively, with 18 bases between them. The CDR3 coding sequence is TGTGCCAGCAGCGACTCCCCCAGGGTTATCCCTAACTATGGCTACACCTTC. Translation gives CASSDSPRVIPNYGYTF.

This clonotype was seen ten or more times. The chain employs TRBV5-1 and TRBJ2-5; 9 bases agree with TRBD2. The trim removed 4 bases at V and 1 base at J, leaving 5 bases unmatched. Germline V gives CDR1 SGHRS, CDR2 YFSETQ. CDR3 size: 15 residues. CDR3 nucleotides: TGCGCCAGCAGCGGCGGTAGCGGGAGCCAAGAGACCCAGTACTTC. As protein: CASSGGSGSQETQYF.

This clonotype was detected ten times or more. The chain uses TRBV29-1 and TRBJ2-5, with D unresolved. With 7 bases removed from V and 7 bases from J, the gap between germline ends came to 13 bases. The CDR3 loop spans 11 amino acids. Looked up from germline, CDR1 is SQVTM and CDR2 is ANQGSEA. The CDR3 region is CSAEDNGTQYF. The CDR3 DNA reads TGCAGCGCCGAAGACAACGGGACCCAGTACTTC.

This clonotype was seen at least ten times. This chain links TRBV7-2 with TRBJ2-7, with 9 bases aligning to TRBD2. The ends lost 3 bases at V and 7 bases at J; junction bases unmatched: 10. The CDR3 runs 15 residues. CDR1 is SGHTA, CDR2 FQGNSA, per germline. Here the CDR3 DNA reads TGTGCCAGCAGCTTGGCGGGGGTAGCGGGAGTAGAGCAGTACTTC. Protein: CASSLAGVAGVEQYF.

This clonotype was counted many times. This sequence joins TRBV6-2 or TRBV6-3 and TRBJ2-1; 8 bases fit TRBD2. This CDR3 is 15 amino acids long. Looked up from germline, CDR1 is MNHEY and CDR2 is SVGEGT. J gave up 8 bases and V 2 bases, and 8 bases lay outside the gene matches. The CDR3 loop reads CASSYIQRELDEQFF. The DNA of the CDR3 is TGTGCCAGCAGTTACATCCAGCGGGAGCTGGATGAGCAGTTCTTC.

There are many counts of this clonotype. This chain uses TRBV5-6 with TRBJ1-2; 10 nucleotides agree with TRBD1. The CDR3 is 14 residues long. J was trimmed by 7 bases and V by 5 bases; bases with no gene match: 8. The germline V gene encodes CDR1 SGHDT and CDR2 YYEEEE. For the CDR3, the DNA is TGTGCCAGCAGACCCGGGACAGGGGCCAGTGGCTACACCTTC. Translated: CASRPGTGASGYTF.

This clonotype was found many times. The rearrangement links TRBV3-1 to TRBJ2-2; perhaps TRBD2 as D (5 bases). Germline lookup yields CDR1 LGHDT and CDR2 YNNKEL (reference sequence). The CDR3 runs 16 residues. Trimming removed 4 bases from V and 2 bases from J, with 14 bases in between. The CDR3 spells CASSPQAGLNTGELFF. DNA for the CDR3: TGTGCCAGCAGCCCCCAGGCGGGCCTCAACACCGGGGAGCTGTTTTTT.